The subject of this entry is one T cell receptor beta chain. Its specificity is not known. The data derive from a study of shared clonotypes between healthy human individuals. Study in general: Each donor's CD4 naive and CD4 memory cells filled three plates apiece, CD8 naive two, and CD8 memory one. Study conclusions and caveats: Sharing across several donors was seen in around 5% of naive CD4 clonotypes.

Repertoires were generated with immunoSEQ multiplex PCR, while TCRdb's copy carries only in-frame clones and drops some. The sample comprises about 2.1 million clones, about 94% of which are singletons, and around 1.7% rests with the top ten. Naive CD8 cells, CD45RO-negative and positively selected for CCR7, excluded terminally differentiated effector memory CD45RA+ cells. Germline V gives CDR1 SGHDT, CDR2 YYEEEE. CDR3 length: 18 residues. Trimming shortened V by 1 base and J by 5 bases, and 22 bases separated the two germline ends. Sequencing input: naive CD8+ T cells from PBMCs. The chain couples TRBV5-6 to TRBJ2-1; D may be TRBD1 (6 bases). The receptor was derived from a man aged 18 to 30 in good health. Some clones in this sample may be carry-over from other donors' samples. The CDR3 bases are TGTGCCAGCAGCTTGCTGTGGTTTGAGAGGGGGTATGACAATGAGCAGTTCTTC. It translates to CASSLLWFERGYDNEQFF.